The 30 T cell receptor beta chains below all came from one sample that was sequenced in a study of OX40 agonist ivuxolimab in advanced cancers. Here immunoSEQ multiplex PCR was the method, and the copy in TCRdb shows in-frame clones only, minus some. Among some 70,000 clones, approximately 83% were seen once, and the ten largest hold 1.4% to 1.5%. This specimen consisted of CD4+ or CD8+ T cells sorted from blood, obtained in a trial of the OX40 agonist ivuxolimab. These receptors all come from an adult with an advanced solid tumor such as melanoma, head and neck, liver or kidney cancer.

The chain's CDR3 is CASKGLRRNEQFF. Here the CDR3 DNA reads TGTGCCAGCAAGGGACTACGACGCAATGAGCAGTTCTTC. V and J are TRBV7-2 and TRBJ2-1, with 7 bases fitting TRBD2. The V gene end was trimmed by 7 bases and the J gene end by 6 bases; junction bases not matched to a gene: 6. The CDR3 contains 13 residues. CDR1 is SGHTA, CDR2 FQGNSA, per germline.

This clone has only one observation. The rearrangement uses TRBV28 and TRBJ1-2; a weak D match, TRBD1 (5 bases). Germline V CDR1 and CDR2: MDHEN, SYDVKM. V lost 10 bases and J 3 bases, leaving 18 bases between the germline ends. This CDR3 is 14 amino acids long. The CDR3 is CATRWGYLDYGYTF. The DNA of the CDR3 is TGTGCCACTCGGTGGGGGTATTTAGACTATGGCTACACCTTC.

This chain connects TRBV19 to TRBJ1-5; unclear D gene. Germline CDR1 and CDR2: LNHDA and SQIVND (reference sequence). This CDR3 is built from 15 residues. The V and J ends lost 1 base and 0 bases respectively, with 7 bases between them. CDR3 DNA: TGTGCCAGTAGTATAGCGACCTATAGCAATCAGCCCCAGCATTTT. It codes for CASSIATYSNQPQHF.

The gene calls are TRBV6-5 and TRBJ2-7; TRBD1 aligns across 7 bases. CDR3 length: 12 amino acids. Germline CDR1 and CDR2: MNHEY and SVGAGI. Unmatched junction bases numbered 6, after V lost 6 bases and J lost 7 bases. CDR3 DNA sequence: TGTGCCAGCAGGACAGGGCAGGGTGAGCAGTACTTC. This codes for CASRTGQGEQYF.

This chain uses TRBV7-6 with TRBJ2-3; D may be TRBD1 or TRBD2 (6 bases each). The CDR3 is 18 residues long. The V end lost 5 bases, the J end lost 2 bases, and 23 bases lay between the germline ends. In germline, CDR1 is SGHVS, CDR2 FNYEAQ. Here the CDR3 DNA reads TGTGCCAGCAGCATGGATTCCCTTCGGGGGCCGAACACAGATACGCAGTATTTT. It yields the protein CASSMDSLRGPNTDTQYF.

V and J are TRBV7-9 and TRBJ2-5, with TRBD1 matching 11 bases. CDR3 length: 16 amino acids. The germline CDR1 and CDR2 sequences are SEHNR and FQNEAQ (reference sequence). The V gene end was trimmed by 3 bases and the J gene end by 4 bases; junction bases not matched to a gene: 7. The CDR3 is CASSFQSGTGGETQYF. The CDR3 nucleotides are TGTGCCAGCAGCTTTCAGTCCGGGACAGGGGGAGAGACCCAGTACTTC.

The chain links TRBV5-1 to TRBJ2-5; the match to TRBD2 covers 8 bases. Losses at the gene ends were 4 bases for V and 6 bases for J; bases not matched to a gene: 5. From germline, CDR1 is SGHRS and CDR2 YFSETQ. This CDR3 comprises 13 residues. CDR3 sequence: CASSLGGAQTQYF. The CDR3 nucleotides are TGCGCCAGCAGCCTCGGGGGGGCACAGACCCAGTACTTC. Full variable domain (remainder filled in from reference TRBV5-1 and TRBJ2-5): KAGVTQTPRYLIKTRGQQVTLSCSPISGHRSVSWYQQTPGQGLQFLFEYFSETQRNKGNFPGRFSGRQFSNSRSEMNVSTLELGDSALYLCASSLGGAQTQYFGPGTRLLVL.

The V gene is TRBV5-4, the J gene TRBJ1-2; the D gene is possibly TRBD1 (6 bases). The CDR3 spans 14 residues. Trimming took 4 bases from V and 1 from J, leaving 11 bases between them. The germline gives CDR1 SGHNT, CDR2 YYREEE (reference sequence). In DNA form, the CDR3 reads TGTGCCAGCAGCGCCCAACAGGGTAACTATGGCTACACCTTC. Protein: CASSAQQGNYGYTF.

This chain connects TRBV6-5 to TRBJ1-6; no clear D. V was shortened by 6 bases and J by 10 bases, with 13 bases between the two germline ends. Germline V CDR1 and CDR2: MNHEY, SVGAGI. The CDR3 spans 13 residues. The CDR3: CASSLQESSPLHF. CDR3 nucleotides: TGTGCCAGCAGCCTCCAGGAGTCATCACCCCTCCACTTT.

The chain is built from TRBV6-6 and TRBJ1-4; 10 nucleotides line up with TRBD1. V shed 10 bases, J shed 0 bases, and the junction held 8 bases outside the gene matches. This CDR3 region has 16 residues. The germline CDR1 and CDR2 sequences are MNHNY and SVGAGI (reference sequence). This chain's CDR3 is CATLTGGGTTNEKLFF. The DNA for the CDR3 is TGTGCCACCTTGACAGGGGGCGGGACAACTAATGAAAAACTGTTTTTT.

The V call is TRBV19, the J call TRBJ2-3; 11 positions match TRBD2. V lost 5 bases, J lost 6 bases, and 4 bases stayed unmatched. Germline V gives CDR1 LNHDA, CDR2 SQIVND (reference sequence). This CDR3 has 14 residues. The CDR3 is CASSSSGGRDTQYF. For the CDR3, the DNA is TGTGCCAGTAGTTCTAGCGGGGGGCGGGATACGCAGTATTTT.

This chain uses TRBV6-4 with TRBJ1-2; the D is unclear. In germline, CDR1 is MRHNA, CDR2 SNTAGT. Trimming left V 6 bases short and J 0 bases short, with 14 bases between. This CDR3 comprises 15 residues. CDR3 DNA sequence: TGTGCCAGCAGAGCACAGCCCAATACTAACTATGGCTACACCTTC. As protein: CASRAQPNTNYGYTF.

This chain connects TRBV6-5 to TRBJ2-7, with D maybe TRBD2 (7 bases). Germline assignment: CDR1 MNHEY and CDR2 SVGAGI. There are 14 residues in the CDR3. Deletions cut 5 bases from V and 6 bases from J, with 17 bases between. CDR3 nucleotides: TGTGCCAGCAGTCCGGTGGGGGGGCGAGGCGAGCAGTACTTC. This encodes CASSPVGGRGEQYF.

The chain links TRBV6-1 to TRBJ1-5; TRBD1 matches 8 bases. Germline CDR1 and CDR2: MNHNS and SASEGT. V trimming: 2 bases; J trimming: 3 bases; junction bases outside the gene matches: 6. The CDR3 sequence is 16 residues long. This CDR3 reads CASSEYGTGNNQPQHF. The CDR3 DNA follows: TGTGCCAGCAGTGAATACGGGACAGGCAACAATCAGCCCCAGCATTTT.

The chain carries TRBV10-2 and TRBJ1-4; TRBD1 is a possible D gene (6 bases). The CDR3 is made up of 14 amino acids. V was shortened by 3 bases and J by 5 bases, with 10 bases between the two germline ends. Germline CDR1 is WSHSY and CDR2 is SAAADI. As DNA, the CDR3 is TGCGCCAGCAGTGATCGCGGGGGCAATGAAAAACTGTTTTTT. This sequence encodes CASSDRGGNEKLFF.

The chain couples TRBV18 to TRBJ2-2; D is undetermined. CDR3 length: 15 amino acids. V gave up 3 bases and J gave up 1 base, with 9 bases separating them. Germline V gene lookup returns CDR1 KGHSH and CDR2 LQKENI. This CDR3 is CASSPWAVNTGELFF. The CDR3 nucleotides are TGTGCCAGCTCACCCTGGGCTGTGAACACCGGGGAGCTGTTTTTT. The full variable domain, completed using reference TRBV18 and TRBJ2-2, is NAGVMQNPRHLVRRRGQEARLRCSPMKGHSHVYWYRQLPEEGLKFMVYLQKENIIDESGMPKERFSAEFPKEGPSILRIQQVVRGDSAAYFCASSPWAVNTGELFFGEGSRLTVL.

This clone was detected only once. The chain recombines TRBV5-1 with TRBJ2-7, with TRBD1 identical over 8 bases. The V segment lost 4 bases and the J segment 0 bases; nucleotides outside the gene matches: 6. The CDR3 length is 15 residues. Germline loops: CDR1 SGHRS, CDR2 YFSETQ. The DNA of the CDR3 is TGCGCCAGCAGCCAACGACAGGGGAGCTCCTACGAGCAGTACTTC. Protein: CASSQRQGSSYEQYF.

The V gene is TRBV11-2, the J gene TRBJ2-7; no clear D. Deletions cut 6 bases from V and 2 bases from J, with 14 bases between. CDR1 is SGHAT and CDR2 is FQNNGV in the germline V gene. The CDR3 spans 14 residues. The CDR3 region has the DNA TGTGCCAGCAGGCTAGATAGCTTACCCTACGAGCAGTACTTC. It specifies CASRLDSLPYEQYF.

The chain couples TRBV28 to TRBJ2-7; D is perhaps TRBD1 (6 bases). CDR3 length equals 15 residues. V lost 6 bases and J 6 bases, leaving 21 bases between the germline ends. CDR1 MDHEN and CDR2 SYDVKM come from the germline V gene. Here the CDR3 DNA reads TGTGCCAGCAGAGGTAATACAGGGCTCTCGGGCGAGCAGTACTTC. Protein product: CASRGNTGLSGEQYF.

The V gene is TRBV20-1, the J gene TRBJ2-3; D ambiguous. Germline V gives CDR1 DFQATT, CDR2 SNEGSKA (reference sequence). Trimming took off 6 bases at V and 5 bases at J, with 9 bases between the two ends. The CDR3 runs to 11 residues. CDR3 DNA sequence: TGCAGTGCCGAGCCAGGAGATACGCAGTATTTT. This encodes CSAEPGDTQYF.

The V call is TRBV5-4, the J call TRBJ2-2; D perhaps matches TRBD1 (5 bases). The germline V gene encodes CDR1 SGHNT and CDR2 YYREEE (reference sequence). CDR3 length: 15 residues. With 4 bases removed from V and 4 bases from J, the gap between germline ends came to 14 bases. CDR3 region: CASSQRQPGTGELFF. CDR3 in DNA: TGTGCCAGCAGCCAACGACAGCCGGGCACCGGGGAGCTGTTTTTT.

The chain has TRBV6-4 and TRBJ1-1, with a tentative D call TRBD1 (6 bases). V was trimmed by 6 bases and J by 1 base, leaving 12 bases between them. Germline V gene lookup returns CDR1 MRHNA and CDR2 SNTAGT. This CDR3 has 14 residues. The CDR3 here is CASRGDRRNTEAFF. The CDR3 coding sequence is TGTGCCAGCAGAGGAGACAGGAGGAACACTGAAGCTTTCTTT.

In this sample, this clone turned up a few times. The chain recombines TRBV30 with TRBJ2-3; D may be TRBD1 (5 bases). CDR1 and CDR2 from the germline V gene are GTSNPN and SVGIG (reference sequence). The CDR3 length is 15 residues. V was shortened by 1 base and J by 1 base, with 12 bases between the two germline ends. CDR3 amino acids: CAWSGKGKGTDTQYF. The CDR3 DNA sequence: TGTGCCTGGAGTGGGAAGGGGAAAGGCACAGATACGCAGTATTTT.

The rearrangement uses TRBV5-4 and TRBJ2-3; weak D call: TRBD2 (7 bases). Trimming took 4 bases from V and 5 from J, leaving 26 bases between them. This CDR3 comprises 18 residues. CDR1 and CDR2 from the germline V gene are SGHNT and YYREEE (reference sequence). The CDR3, as DNA: TGTGCCAGCAGCCGTGAGGGCGGGGGCCTCCGCACAATAGATACGCAGTATTTT. Its translation: CASSREGGGLRTIDTQYF.

CDR3 protein: CASSPRGRGNQPQHF. CDR3 bases: TGTGCCAGCAGCCCCAGGGGTAGGGGCAATCAGCCCCAGCATTTT. This chain joins TRBV6-5 and TRBJ1-5, with D possibly being TRBD1 (6 bases). V was cut by 6 bases and J by 2 bases, with 14 bases left in between. This CDR3 is built from 15 residues. Germline-derived CDR1 and CDR2 are MNHEY and SVGAGI.

This rearrangement joins TRBV7-9 to TRBJ2-5, with unresolved D. The germline V gene has CDR1 SEHNR and CDR2 FQNEAQ (reference sequence). Trimming stripped 5 bases from V and 5 bases from J, with 12 bases between. The CDR3 contains 13 residues. CDR3 sequence: CASSPTNPETQYF. CDR3 bases: TGTGCCAGCAGCCCAACTAATCCCGAGACCCAGTACTTC. Full variable domain (outside the CDR3, taken from reference TRBV7-9 and TRBJ2-5): DTGVSQNPRHKITKRGQNVTFRCDPISEHNRLYWYRQTLGQGPEFLTYFQNEAQLEKSRLLSDRFSAERPKGSFSTLEIQRTEQGDSAMYLCASSPTNPETQYFGPGTRLLVL.

This clone appeared many times. The chain combines TRBV2 with TRBJ2-2, with TRBD1 matching over 9 bases. The CDR3 spans 15 residues. Trimming cost V 8 bases and J 2 bases; bases outside gene matches: 6. The germline CDR1 and CDR2 sequences are SNHLY and FYNNEI. Here the CDR3 reads CASSGQGGNTGELFF. In DNA form, the CDR3 reads TGTGCCAGCTCGGGACAGGGAGGTAACACCGGGGAGCTGTTTTTT.

V gene TRBV5-6 combines with J gene TRBJ2-3; TRBD1 matches at 10 bases. The V gene's germline CDR1 is SGHDT and CDR2 YYEEEE. V lost 2 bases to trimming and J lost 5 bases; unmatched junction nucleotides: 5. This CDR3 has 15 amino acids. The CDR3, as DNA: TGTGCCAGCAGCTTACCGACAGGGGGCGGAGATACGCAGTATTTT. Translated, it gives CASSLPTGGGDTQYF.

V is TRBV19 and J is TRBJ2-7; D is perhaps TRBD2 (5 bases). Per the germline V gene, CDR1 is LNHDA and CDR2 is SQIVND (reference sequence). The V gene lost 7 bases and the J gene lost 4 bases, with 20 bases spanning the gap. The length of the CDR3 is 15 residues. The CDR3 DNA sequence: TGTGCCAGTAAACCCCCCGGTCGGGGTGGGTACGAGCAGTACTTC. It encodes CASKPPGRGGYEQYF.

The chain links TRBV4-2 to TRBJ2-1; 14 bases match TRBD2. CDR1 and CDR2 from the germline V gene are LGHNA and YNFKEQ. V lost 1 base to trimming and J lost 0 bases; unmatched junction nucleotides: 5. The CDR3 spans 19 residues. The CDR3 DNA is TGTGCCAGCAGCCAAGGGACTAGCGGGGGGCTGAGCTCCTACAATGAGCAGTTCTTC. Translated: CASSQGTSGGLSSYNEQFF.